This T cell receptor (beta chain) was identified in a study of T-cell reconstitution after alpha-beta-depleted transplantation in children. Points from the study as a whole: Hyperexpanded clones declined; after one year, newly produced T cells mostly supplied diversity. Some patients showed high day-60 TCRbeta diversity, which derived from surviving recipient T cells and thymic progenitors.

CDR3 length: 17 amino acids. CDR1 and CDR2 from the germline V gene are SGHRS and YFSETQ. The V gene lost 2 bases and the J gene lost 6 bases, with 24 bases spanning the gap. The library targeted TCRbeta and was prepared with unique molecular identifiers. One entry per CDR3 protein, called by TCRdb with MiXCR from the PCR reads. This table has around 450,000 distinct CDR3 sequences, around two fifths appearing once. Of note for this clonotype: Its cognate antigen is unknown.

The chain joins TRBV5-1 to TRBJ2-7; D might be TRBD1 (6 bases). The source of this sequence is a girl aged 2 to 9 with aplastic anemia, due to receive a stem cell transplant. The sequences come from PBMCs, collected before TCRalphabeta/CD19-depleted stem cell transplant. The CDR3 DNA reads TGCGCCAGCAGCTTTGATTTCATGGGGGCGCGCCCCACCGAGCAGTACTTC. Its translation: CASSFDFMGARPTEQYF.